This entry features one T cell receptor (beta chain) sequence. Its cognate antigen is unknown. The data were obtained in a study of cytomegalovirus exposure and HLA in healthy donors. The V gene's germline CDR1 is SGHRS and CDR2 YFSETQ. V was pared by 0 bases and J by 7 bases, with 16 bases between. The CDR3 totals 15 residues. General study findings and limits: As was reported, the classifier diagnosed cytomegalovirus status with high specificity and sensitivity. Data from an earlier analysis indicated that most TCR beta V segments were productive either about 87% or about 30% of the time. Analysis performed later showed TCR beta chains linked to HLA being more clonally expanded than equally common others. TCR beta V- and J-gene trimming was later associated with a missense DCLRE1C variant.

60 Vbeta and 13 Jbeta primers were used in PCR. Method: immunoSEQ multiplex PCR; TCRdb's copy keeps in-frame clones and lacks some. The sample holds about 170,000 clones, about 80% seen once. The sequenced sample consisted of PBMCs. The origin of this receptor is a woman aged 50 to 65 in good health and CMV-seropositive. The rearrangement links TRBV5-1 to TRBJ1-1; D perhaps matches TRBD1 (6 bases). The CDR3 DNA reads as TGCGCCAGCAGCTTGGACGGGACACCTACTAGTGAAGCTTTCTTT. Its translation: CASSLDGTPTSEAFF. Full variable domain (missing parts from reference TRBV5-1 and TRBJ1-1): KAGVTQTPRYLIKTRGQQVTLSCSPISGHRSVSWYQQTPGQGLQFLFEYFSETQRNKGNFPGRFSGRQFSNSRSEMNVSTLELGDSALYLCASSLDGTPTSEAFFGQGTRLTVV.